The 23 T cell receptor beta chains listed next were all sequenced from one sample in a study of CD8+ T cells in alopecia areata. cDNA reverse transcribed from extracted RNA served as the sequencing template. Some clones are missing from TCRdb's copy, which holds only in-frame ones; the method was immunoSEQ multiplex PCR. The sample has fewer than 350,000 clones, about three fifths seen once. Documented treatment: oral pan-JAK inhibitor, 5-10 mg twice daily. Sample: CD4+ T cells sorted from blood, taken at week 24, from a patient treated with tofacitinib. Receptors originate from a human donor with alopecia areata.

CDR3 in DNA: TGCAGCGTTCTACGTGTCATGAACACTGAAGCTTTCTTT. It encodes CSVLRVMNTEAFF. The V call is TRBV29-1, the J call TRBJ1-1; D gene ambiguous. This CDR3 comprises 13 residues. V was clipped by 5 bases and J by 0 bases, with 10 bases between them. Germline CDR1 SQVTM, CDR2 ANQGSEA. Full variable domain (missing parts from reference TRBV29-1 and TRBJ1-1): SAVISQKPSRDICQRGTSLTIQCQVDSQVTMMFWYRQQPGQSLTLIATANQGSEATYESGFVIDKFPISRPNLTFSTLTVSNMSPEDSSIYLCSVLRVMNTEAFFGQGTRLTVV.

J is TRBJ1-5 and V is TRBV30; D is perhaps TRBD1 (6 bases). V lost 0 bases to trimming and J lost 1 base, with 10 bases between them. Per the germline V gene, CDR1 is GTSNPN and CDR2 is SVGIG (reference sequence). CDR3 length: 15 amino acids. The CDR3 DNA sequence: TGTGCCTGGAGTGTAGAGGGGGGCAGCAATCAGCCCCAGCATTTT. This sequence encodes CAWSVEGGSNQPQHF.

This rearrangement joins TRBV10-3 to TRBJ2-1, with D perhaps TRBD2 (6 bases). Germline CDR1 and CDR2: ENHRY and SYGVKD. Trimming shortened V by 10 bases and J by 7 bases, and 20 bases separated the two germline ends. This CDR3 has 14 residues. CDR3 protein: CAKSSEWGTNEQFF. In nucleotides, the CDR3 is TGTGCCAAATCAAGTGAGTGGGGGACTAATGAGCAGTTCTTC.

This chain uses TRBV6-5 with TRBJ2-5; 9 nucleotides align to TRBD2. From germline, CDR1 is MNHEY and CDR2 SVGAGI. The V gene end was trimmed by 10 bases and the J gene end by 1 base; junction bases not matched to a gene: 10. The CDR3 has 15 amino acids. The CDR3: CAIGSSGAIQETQYF. In nucleotides, the CDR3 is TGTGCCATCGGGTCTAGCGGGGCCATCCAAGAGACCCAGTACTTC.

The chain's CDR3 is CASSEPGDLPEAFF. CDR3 sequence (DNA): TGTGCCAGCAGTGAGCCCGGGGACTTACCTGAAGCTTTCTTT. V and J are TRBV25-1 and TRBJ1-1, with D possibly TRBD1 on 5 matching bases. Trimming took off 3 bases at V and 6 bases at J, with 14 bases between the two ends. CDR1 is MGHDK and CDR2 is SYGVNS in the germline V gene. This CDR3 contains 14 residues.

The CDR3 sequence is CASSVAPGSSYEQYF. The CDR3 DNA follows: TGTGCCAGCAGCGTAGCCCCAGGTAGCTCCTACGAGCAGTACTTC. The rearrangement uses TRBV9 and TRBJ2-7; D unclear. There are 15 residues in the CDR3. Trimming removed 0 bases at V and 0 bases at J, with 10 bases between. Per the germline V gene, CDR1 is SGDLS and CDR2 is YYNGEE. Looking up the rest from reference TRBV9 and TRBJ2-7 gives the full variable domain: DSGVTQTPKHLITATGQRVTLRCSPRSGDLSVYWYQQSLDQGLQFLIQYYNGEERAKGNILERFSAQQFPDLHSELNLSSLELGDSALYFCASSVAPGSSYEQYFGPGTRLTVT.

This clone was detected only a few times. The chain carries TRBV23-1 and TRBJ1-4; tentative D call: TRBD1 (5 bases). TRBV23-1 is identified as an open reading frame with a role that is uncertain. The CDR3 is 14 amino acids. Trimming took off 7 bases at V and 10 bases at J, with 19 bases between the two ends. CDR3 DNA sequence: TGCGCCAGCACCCTACATCAAGGGAGGGGAAAACTGTTTTTT. Amino acid sequence: CASTLHQGRGKLFF.

The chain employs TRBV18 and TRBJ2-5; the match to TRBD1 covers 7 bases. Germline V gene data show CDR1 as KGHSH and CDR2 as LQKENI. V shed 5 bases, J shed 4 bases, and the junction held 4 bases outside the gene matches. The CDR3 has 13 residues. CDR3 region: CASSSDRAETQYF. The CDR3 nucleotides are TGTGCCAGCTCATCCGACAGGGCAGAGACCCAGTACTTC.

The chain combines TRBV28 with TRBJ1-5; TRBD1 matches at 7 bases. The CDR3 is made up of 13 amino acids. With 9 bases clipped from V and 4 bases from J, the junction kept 6 bases outside the gene matches. Germline-derived CDR1 and CDR2 are MDHEN and SYDVKM. The CDR3 sequence is CASKQGINQPQHF. Here the CDR3 DNA reads TGTGCCAGTAAACAGGGGATTAATCAGCCCCAGCATTTT.

This clone has more than one count but fewer than ten. The rearrangement links TRBV10-3 to TRBJ1-2, with D perhaps matching TRBD1 (5 bases). The germline V gene has CDR1 ENHRY and CDR2 SYGVKD. V was trimmed by 6 bases and J by 3 bases, leaving 14 bases between them. The CDR3 spans 14 residues. The CDR3 DNA reads TGTGCCATCAGGAGCGGGGGAGGGGACTATGGCTACACCTTC. As protein: CAIRSGGGDYGYTF.

The chain has TRBV29-1 and TRBJ2-1; D remains unclear. V was cut by 1 base and J by 7 bases, with 17 bases left in between. The germline V gene has CDR1 SQVTM and CDR2 ANQGSEA. The CDR3 is 15 amino acids. The CDR3 nucleotides are TGCAGCGTTGAAGGTGGGGATAGGCGGATAAATGAGCAGTTCTTC. This codes for CSVEGGDRRINEQFF.

This clone was observed a few times. V is TRBV29-1 and J is TRBJ2-2, with D possibly TRBD2 on 6 matching bases. The CDR3 is made up of 15 amino acids. Trimming cost V 4 bases and J 4 bases, with 16 bases left between them. Germline V gives CDR1 SQVTM, CDR2 ANQGSEA. CDR3 residues: CSVVALAGPTGELFF. The CDR3 DNA sequence: TGCAGCGTTGTAGCTCTGGCGGGACCCACCGGGGAGCTGTTTTTT.

V and J are TRBV14 and TRBJ2-3; tentative D call: TRBD2 (5 bases). V lost 8 bases to trimming and J lost 8 bases, with 26 bases between them. Per germline, CDR1 SGHDN and CDR2 FVKESK. The CDR3 is 16 residues long. The CDR3 DNA sequence: TGTGCCAGCCCAGTAGCCCCACTAATCGGACTGACTACGCAGTATTTT. It yields the protein CASPVAPLIGLTTQYF. Combining the CDR3 with reference TRBV14 and TRBJ2-3 gives the whole variable domain EAGVTQFPSHSVIEKGQTVTLRCDPISGHDNLYWYRRVMGKEIKFLLHFVKESKQDESGMPNNRFLAERTGGTYSTLKVQPAELEDSGVYFCASPVAPLIGLTTQYFGPGTRLTVL.

Turning to this clone: At the DNA level, this CDR3 is encoded by other sequences in the same sample as well. The chain couples TRBV5-1 to TRBJ2-3; the match to TRBD1 covers 7 bases. V lost 4 bases, J lost 1 base, and 3 bases stayed unmatched. Germline V lookup: CDR1 SGHRS, CDR2 YFSETQ. This CDR3 is built from 14 residues. CDR3 in DNA: TGCGCCAGCAGCCCCGGACAGGGCACAGATACGCAGTATTTT. This gives the protein CASSPGQGTDTQYF.

This clone came up a few times. The chain links TRBV7-2 to TRBJ2-3, with 9 bases lining up with TRBD2. Germline CDR1 and CDR2: SGHTA and FQGNSA. The trim removed 8 bases at V and 4 bases at J, leaving 7 bases unmatched. The CDR3 runs 14 residues. The CDR3 bases are TGTGCCAGCCGGCGGGGGGGGCCCGCAGATACGCAGTATTTT. Protein sequence: CASRRGGPADTQYF.

V gene TRBV5-6 combines with J gene TRBJ2-5, with D unresolved. The CDR3 is 16 amino acids. CDR1 is SGHDT, CDR2 YYEEEE, per germline. V was shortened by 2 bases and J by 9 bases, with 23 bases between the two germline ends. CDR3 sequence: CASSFFSGGVVLAQYF. As DNA, the CDR3 is TGTGCCAGCAGCTTTTTTAGTGGCGGTGTGGTTTTGGCCCAGTACTTC.

Comment on this clone: Other DNA variants within this sample encode the same CDR3. The CDR3 DNA is TGTGCCAGCAGTGAGGGACAGAGCACAGATACGCAGTATTTT. This codes for CASSEGQSTDTQYF. The V and J genes are TRBV2 and TRBJ2-3; TRBD1 aligns across 7 bases. Germline V gene data show CDR1 as SNHLY and CDR2 as FYNNEI. J gave up 0 bases and V 3 bases, and 0 bases lay outside the gene matches. This CDR3 comprises 14 residues.

The rearrangement links TRBV27 to TRBJ2-7; D is ambiguous. V was clipped by 6 bases and J by 4 bases, with 7 bases between them. The CDR3 loop spans 11 amino acids. In germline, CDR1 is MNHEY, CDR2 SMNVEV (reference sequence). The CDR3 here is CASRDGYEQYF. DNA of the CDR3: TGTGCCAGCAGGGACGGTTACGAGCAGTACTTC.

The chain recombines TRBV7-3 with TRBJ2-3; weak D call: TRBD2 (6 bases). Germline CDR1 SGHTA, CDR2 FQGTGA. The CDR3 totals 16 residues. V lost 5 bases, J lost 0 bases, and 15 bases lay in between. For the CDR3, the DNA is TGTGCCAGCAGCCTAAGGGGCGGGGCAAGCACAGATACGCAGTATTTT. Translation gives CASSLRGGASTDTQYF.

This clone was seen a few times. This chain joins TRBV30 and TRBJ1-1; no reliable D call. The CDR3 runs to 12 residues. With 6 bases removed from V and 1 base from J, the gap between germline ends came to 9 bases. Germline lookup yields CDR1 GTSNPN and CDR2 SVGIG (reference sequence). The CDR3 nucleotides are TGTGCCTGCCAGACCTGGAACACTGAAGCTTTCTTT. Translated, it gives CACQTWNTEAFF.

The V gene is TRBV2, the J gene TRBJ2-2; D call uncertain. Germline V gene data show CDR1 as SNHLY and CDR2 as FYNNEI. The ends were cut back, 0 bases at V and 1 base at J, with 6 bases in the middle. The CDR3 covers 15 residues. CDR3 loop: CASSEAWRNTGELFF. The CDR3 DNA sequence: TGTGCCAGCAGTGAAGCTTGGCGGAACACCGGGGAGCTGTTTTTT.

The CDR3 loop reads CASSLGGYNEQFF. The CDR3, as DNA: TGTGCCAGCAGCCTGGGGGGGTACAATGAGCAGTTCTTC. The V call is TRBV5-6, the J call TRBJ2-1, with 7 positions matching TRBD2. Trimming took 4 bases from V and 4 from J; bases not matched to a gene: 2. Per germline, CDR1 SGHDT and CDR2 YYEEEE. This CDR3 is 13 amino acids long.

The sample holds a few counts of this clone. This chain links TRBV4-1 with TRBJ1-5; possible D gene TRBD1, 6 bases. This CDR3 has 16 amino acids. CDR1 is MGHRA, CDR2 YSYEKL, per germline. The V and J ends lost 4 bases and 0 bases respectively, with 13 bases between them. The CDR3 DNA follows: TGCGCCAGCAGCCCGGACAGTCCGTATAGCAATCAGCCCCAGCATTTT. Amino acid sequence: CASSPDSPYSNQPQHF.